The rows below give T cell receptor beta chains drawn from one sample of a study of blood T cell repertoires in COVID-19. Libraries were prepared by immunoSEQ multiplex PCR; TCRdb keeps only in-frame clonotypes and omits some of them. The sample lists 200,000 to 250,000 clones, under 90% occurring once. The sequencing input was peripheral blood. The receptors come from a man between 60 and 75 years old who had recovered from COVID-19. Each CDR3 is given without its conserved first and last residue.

ASSRLTRTGGIAYEQY TRBJ2-7 TRBV14
ASSLQEGGPEQF TRBJ2-1 TRBV28
ASSINSGSAGYT TRBJ1-2 TRBV2
ASSLSGSRTEAF TRBJ1-1 TRBV5-1
AWSTIIARGELF TRBJ2-2 TRBV30
ASSGVSGVGEGNTIY TRBJ1-3 TRBV6-1
ASSLDGRGDLRETQY TRBJ2-5 TRBV11-2
ASSDSSGGAYEQY TRBJ2-7 TRBV6-4
ASSGGTGGNYGYT TRBJ1-2 TRBV7-2
ASSTVWTERGNYGYT TRBJ1-2 TRBV28
ASSQVRSQAYEQY TRBJ2-7 TRBV3-1/TRBV3-2
ASSLVAGIQETQY TRBJ2-5 TRBV11-2
ASSPFFQGMNTEAF TRBJ1-1 TRBV18
ASRKTGGHEKLF TRBJ1-4 TRBV6-5
ASSDTGKRGRYTQY TRBJ2-3 TRBV2
ASSLELALAGELF TRBJ2-2 TRBV5-1
ASRLLGDRDEETQY TRBJ2-5 TRBV4-2
ASSRGGGASYNEQF TRBJ2-1 TRBV18
ASSLPRTGSGNTIY TRBJ1-3 TRBV28
ASSEQGPPGNTIY TRBJ1-3 TRBV2
ASSSPTGGRTEAF TRBJ1-1 TRBV28
ASRFQGANYEQY TRBJ2-7 TRBV5-1
ASSLVIRGTGELF TRBJ2-2 TRBV5-4
ASSLVRSAANVLT TRBJ2-6 TRBV7-9
ASSLLMGPSQETQY TRBJ2-5 TRBV18
ASSIGGTNTGELF TRBJ2-2 TRBV19
ASSAQGTYSNQPQH TRBJ1-5 TRBV19
ASSYQAYGYT TRBJ1-2 TRBV6-2/TRBV6-3
ASSQDGNRGIAHEQF TRBJ2-1 TRBV4-1
ATSDFRDRDGEQY TRBJ2-7 TRBV24-1
ATRSTSGRLYSYEQY TRBJ2-7 TRBV15
ASSPGSGTGFRSGYT TRBJ1-2 TRBV5-6
ASSYGPMVGNEQF TRBJ2-1 TRBV6-6
ASSQDQSRVGYT TRBJ1-2 TRBV4-1
ASGQNTGNTIY TRBJ1-3 TRBV5-1
ASSPTARAYEQY TRBJ2-7 TRBV19
ASKALAASYEQY TRBJ2-7 TRBV5-1
SVETGDQPQH TRBJ1-5 TRBV29-1